Below, 6 T cell receptor beta chains from the same sample are listed, as sequenced in a study of blood T cell repertoires in COVID-19. The repertoire was sequenced with immunoSEQ multiplex PCR; TCRdb's copy has only in-frame clones and lacks some. The table records roughly 320,000 clones, more than 75% of them present only once. What was sequenced was PBMCs or T cells enriched from blood (not recorded which). These receptors were taken from a man aged 30 to 45 who had recovered from COVID-19.

The chain employs TRBV5-1 and TRBJ1-1; the match to TRBD1 covers 8 bases. The CDR3 has 15 residues. V lost 1 base, J lost 4 bases, and 6 bases stayed unmatched. Germline V gene sequence: CDR1 SGHRS, CDR2 YFSETQ. The CDR3 reads CASSLFGQGSTEAFF. The CDR3 DNA follows: TGCGCCAGCAGCTTGTTCGGACAGGGTAGCACTGAAGCTTTCTTT.

The rearrangement uses TRBV5-1 and TRBJ2-7; possible D gene TRBD2, 5 bases. Germline CDR1 and CDR2: SGHRS and YFSETQ. V lost 0 bases to trimming and J lost 0 bases, with 13 bases between them. The CDR3 has 16 amino acids. For the CDR3, the DNA is TGCGCCAGCAGCTTGGTTCTCGCGGGCGACTCCTACGAGCAGTACTTC. It specifies CASSLVLAGDSYEQYF.

V is TRBV19 and J is TRBJ1-3; no reliable D call. Germline V lookup: CDR1 LNHDA, CDR2 SQIVND (reference sequence). V gave up 10 bases and J gave up 0 bases, with 13 bases separating them. The CDR3 runs to 14 residues. CDR3 nucleotide sequence: TGTGCCACCCGGACGGAGGGCTCTGGAAACACCATATATTTT. Its protein product is CATRTEGSGNTIYF.

The chain carries TRBV4-1 and TRBJ1-1; maybe TRBD1 (5 bases). The CDR3 has 13 residues. The V and J ends lost 1 base and 8 bases respectively, with 11 bases between them. The germline CDR1 and CDR2 sequences are MGHRA and YSYEKL. The CDR3 DNA follows: TGCGCCAGCAGCCAAGCCCCAGGGCTGGAAGCTTTCTTT. This encodes CASSQAPGLEAFF.

This clone was counted only a few times. Written as DNA, the CDR3 is TGTGCCCAAGGGGGTCCTCTTTACGAGCAGTACTTC. As protein: CAQGGPLYEQYF. The rearrangement links TRBV30 to TRBJ2-7, with D maybe TRBD1 (6 bases). Germline loops: CDR1 GTSNPN, CDR2 SVGIG (reference sequence). The V and J ends lost 8 bases and 4 bases respectively, with 15 bases between them. The CDR3 runs to 12 residues.

This clone turned up a few times. The chain links TRBV11-2 to TRBJ1-1, with D perhaps matching TRBD1 (6 bases). V was clipped by 5 bases and J by 4 bases, with 26 bases between them. This CDR3 has 18 residues. The germline V gene encodes CDR1 SGHAT and CDR2 FQNNGV. In DNA form, the CDR3 reads TGTGCCAGCAGCGTCACCTCATGGGGGCAGGCGAGGGGCACTGAAGCTTTCTTT. Encoded protein: CASSVTSWGQARGTEAFF.